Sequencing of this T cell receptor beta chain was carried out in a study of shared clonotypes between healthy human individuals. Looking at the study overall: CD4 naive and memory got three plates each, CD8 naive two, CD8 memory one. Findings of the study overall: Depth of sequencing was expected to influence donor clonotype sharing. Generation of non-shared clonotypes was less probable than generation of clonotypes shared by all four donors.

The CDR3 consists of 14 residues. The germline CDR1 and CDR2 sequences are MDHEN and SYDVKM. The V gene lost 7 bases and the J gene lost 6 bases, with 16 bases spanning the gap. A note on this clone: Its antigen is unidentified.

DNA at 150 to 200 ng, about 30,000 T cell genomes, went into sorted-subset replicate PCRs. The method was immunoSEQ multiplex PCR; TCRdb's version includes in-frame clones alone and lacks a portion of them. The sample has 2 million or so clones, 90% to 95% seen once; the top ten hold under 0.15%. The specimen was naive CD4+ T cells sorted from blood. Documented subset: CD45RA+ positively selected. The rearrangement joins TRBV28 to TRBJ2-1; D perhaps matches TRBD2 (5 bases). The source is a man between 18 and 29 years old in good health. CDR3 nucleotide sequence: TGTGCCAGCATTGCGGGCGGGCCTTTCAATGAGCAGTTCTTC. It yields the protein CASIAGGPFNEQFF.